The T cell receptor (beta chain) under discussion was sequenced for a study of radiotherapy plus CTLA-4 blockade in lung cancer. Between the trimmed V and J ends, which lost 3 bases and 3 bases, there was a span of 7 bases. This CDR3 spans 13 amino acids. Germline CDR1 reads SGHNT; CDR2 reads YYREEE (reference sequence). Turning to this clone: Antigen: not known. The identical CDR3 is also encoded by other nucleotide sequences in the sample.

This table comes from immunoSEQ multiplex PCR, and its TCRdb copy is limited to in-frame clones, with some not included. The sample holds roughly 120,000 clones; more than 65% are singletons and the top ten take 4.5% to 6.5%. CTLA-4 blockade with ipilimumab, together with focal radiation, was given to patients with chemo-refractory metastatic non-small-cell lung cancer. Study results and caveats: Reported findings show early blood T cell clone dynamics, with interferon-beta, best predicted response. Clones derived from tumor TCRs expanded in blood after radiotherapy plus ipilimumab.

The chain links TRBV5-4 to TRBJ1-5; D is possibly TRBD1 (6 bases). The origin of this receptor is a human donor with non-small cell lung cancer who had a partial response to radiotherapy plus ipilimumab. Sequences were derived from peripheral blood, sampled from a patient treated with radiotherapy plus ipilimumab. The DNA for the CDR3 is TGTGCCAGCAGCTGGGACACCAATCAGCCCCAGCATTTT. Its protein product is CASSWDTNQPQHF.